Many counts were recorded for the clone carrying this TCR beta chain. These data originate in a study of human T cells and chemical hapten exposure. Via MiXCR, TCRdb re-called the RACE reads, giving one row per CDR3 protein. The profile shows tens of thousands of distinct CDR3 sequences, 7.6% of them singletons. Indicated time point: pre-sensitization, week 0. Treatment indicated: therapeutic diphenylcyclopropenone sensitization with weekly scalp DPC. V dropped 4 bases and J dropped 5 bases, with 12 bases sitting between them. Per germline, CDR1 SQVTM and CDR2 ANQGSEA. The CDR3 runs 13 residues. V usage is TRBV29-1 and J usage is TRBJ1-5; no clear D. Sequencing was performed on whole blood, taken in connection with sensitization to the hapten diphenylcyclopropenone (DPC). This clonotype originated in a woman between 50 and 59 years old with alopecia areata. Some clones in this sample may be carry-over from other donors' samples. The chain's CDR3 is CSVGVQPDQPQHF. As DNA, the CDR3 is TGCAGCGTTGGAGTACAGCCTGATCAGCCCCAGCATTTT.